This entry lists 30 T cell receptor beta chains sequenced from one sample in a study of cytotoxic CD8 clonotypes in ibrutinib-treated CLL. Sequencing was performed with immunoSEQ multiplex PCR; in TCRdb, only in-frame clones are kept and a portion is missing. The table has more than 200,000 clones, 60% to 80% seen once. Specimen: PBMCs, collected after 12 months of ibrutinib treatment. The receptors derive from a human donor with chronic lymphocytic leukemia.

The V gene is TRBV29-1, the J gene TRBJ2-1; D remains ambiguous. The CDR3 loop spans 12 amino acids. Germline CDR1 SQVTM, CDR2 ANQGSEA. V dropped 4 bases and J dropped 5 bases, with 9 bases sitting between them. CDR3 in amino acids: CSVGHSDNEQFF. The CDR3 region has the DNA TGCAGCGTTGGTCACAGCGACAATGAGCAGTTCTTC.

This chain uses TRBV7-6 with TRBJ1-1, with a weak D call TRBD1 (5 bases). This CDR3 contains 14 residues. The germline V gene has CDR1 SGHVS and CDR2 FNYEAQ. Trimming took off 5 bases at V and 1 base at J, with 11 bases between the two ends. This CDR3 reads CASSVGLGNTEAFF. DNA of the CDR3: TGTGCCAGCAGCGTGGGACTGGGGAACACTGAAGCTTTCTTT.

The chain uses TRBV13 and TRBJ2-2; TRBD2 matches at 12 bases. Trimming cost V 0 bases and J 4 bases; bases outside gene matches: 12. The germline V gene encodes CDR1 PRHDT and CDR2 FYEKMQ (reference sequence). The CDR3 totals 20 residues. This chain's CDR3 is CASSLGRGLAGPVFTGELFF. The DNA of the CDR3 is TGTGCCAGCAGCTTAGGCCGAGGACTAGCGGGACCCGTGTTCACCGGGGAGCTGTTTTTT.

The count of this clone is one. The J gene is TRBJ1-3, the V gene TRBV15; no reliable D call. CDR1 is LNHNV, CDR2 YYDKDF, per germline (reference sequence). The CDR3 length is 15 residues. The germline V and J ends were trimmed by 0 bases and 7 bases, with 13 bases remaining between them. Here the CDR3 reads CATSRDFGVGNTIYF. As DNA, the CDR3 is TGTGCCACCAGCAGAGATTTCGGGGTAGGGAACACCATATATTTT.

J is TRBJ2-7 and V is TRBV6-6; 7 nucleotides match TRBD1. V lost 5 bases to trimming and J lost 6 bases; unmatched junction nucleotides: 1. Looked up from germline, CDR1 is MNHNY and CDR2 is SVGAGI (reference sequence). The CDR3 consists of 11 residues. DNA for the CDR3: TGTGCCAGCAGTGACAGGGCCGAGCAGTACTTC. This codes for CASSDRAEQYF.

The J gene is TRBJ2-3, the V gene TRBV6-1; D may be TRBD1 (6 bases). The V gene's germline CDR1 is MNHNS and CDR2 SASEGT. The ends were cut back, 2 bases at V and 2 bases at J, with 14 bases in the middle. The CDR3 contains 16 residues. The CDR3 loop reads CASSELAGAATDTQYF. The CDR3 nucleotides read TGTGCCAGCAGTGAACTCGCAGGGGCCGCCACAGATACGCAGTATTTT.

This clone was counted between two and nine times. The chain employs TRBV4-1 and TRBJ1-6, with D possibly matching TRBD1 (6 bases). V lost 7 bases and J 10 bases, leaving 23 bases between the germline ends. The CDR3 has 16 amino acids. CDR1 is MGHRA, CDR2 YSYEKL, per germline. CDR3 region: CASTRALRGSQSPLHF. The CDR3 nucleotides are TGCGCCAGCACCCGCGCCCTCAGGGGAAGTCAATCACCCCTCCACTTT.

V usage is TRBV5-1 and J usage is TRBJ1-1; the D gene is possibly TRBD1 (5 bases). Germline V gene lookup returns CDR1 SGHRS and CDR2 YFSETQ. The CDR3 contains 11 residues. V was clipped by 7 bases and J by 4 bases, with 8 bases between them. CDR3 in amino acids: CASGGGTEAFF. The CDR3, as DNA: TGCGCCAGCGGGGGAGGCACTGAAGCTTTCTTT.

The CDR3 region is CASSGNLNTEAFF. CDR3 nucleotide sequence: TGTGCCAGCAGCGGGAACTTGAACACTGAAGCTTTCTTT. V and J are TRBV2 and TRBJ1-1; D is ambiguous. Germline values: CDR1 SNHLY, CDR2 FYNNEI. CDR3 size: 13 residues. Trimming took 6 bases from V and 0 from J, leaving 8 bases between them.

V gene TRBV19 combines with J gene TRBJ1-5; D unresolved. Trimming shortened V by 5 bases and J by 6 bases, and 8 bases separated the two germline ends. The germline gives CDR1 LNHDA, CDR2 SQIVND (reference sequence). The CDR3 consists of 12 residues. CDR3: CASSSRSQPQHF. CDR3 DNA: TGTGCCAGTAGTTCAAGGAGTCAGCCCCAGCATTTT.

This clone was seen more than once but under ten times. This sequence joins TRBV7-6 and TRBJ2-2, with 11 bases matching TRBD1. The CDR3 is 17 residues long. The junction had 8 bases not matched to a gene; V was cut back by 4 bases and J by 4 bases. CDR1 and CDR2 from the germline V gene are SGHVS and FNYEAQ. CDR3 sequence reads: CASSSPGGTGGTGELFF. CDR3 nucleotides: TGTGCCAGCAGCTCCCCGGGGGGGACAGGGGGCACCGGGGAGCTGTTTTTT. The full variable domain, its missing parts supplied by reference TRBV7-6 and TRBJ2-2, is GAGVSQSPRYKVTKRGQDVALRCDPISGHVSLYWYRQALGQGPEFLTYFNYEAQQDKSGLPNDRFSAERPEGSISTLTIQRTEQRDSAMYRCASSSPGGTGGTGELFFGEGSRLTVL.

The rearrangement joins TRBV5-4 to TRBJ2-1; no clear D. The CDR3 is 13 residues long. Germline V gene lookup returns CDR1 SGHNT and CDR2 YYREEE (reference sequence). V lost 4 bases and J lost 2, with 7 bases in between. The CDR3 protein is CASSQGTYNEQFF. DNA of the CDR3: TGTGCCAGCAGCCAAGGGACCTACAATGAGCAGTTCTTC.

CDR3 DNA sequence: TGCGCCAGCAGCCGGCTCCCGGGACAGGGCTACGAGCAGTACTTC. Its protein product is CASSRLPGQGYEQYF. The rearrangement joins TRBV4-1 to TRBJ2-7; 9 bases match TRBD1. Germline CDR1 and CDR2: MGHRA and YSYEKL. The junction had 7 bases not matched to a gene; V was cut back by 4 bases and J by 3 bases. This CDR3 comprises 15 residues.

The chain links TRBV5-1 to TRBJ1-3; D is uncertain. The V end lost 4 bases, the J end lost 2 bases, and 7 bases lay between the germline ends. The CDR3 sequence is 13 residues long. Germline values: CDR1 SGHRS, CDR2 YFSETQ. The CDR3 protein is CASSEATGNTIYF. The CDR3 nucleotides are TGCGCCAGCAGCGAAGCTACTGGAAACACCATATATTTT.

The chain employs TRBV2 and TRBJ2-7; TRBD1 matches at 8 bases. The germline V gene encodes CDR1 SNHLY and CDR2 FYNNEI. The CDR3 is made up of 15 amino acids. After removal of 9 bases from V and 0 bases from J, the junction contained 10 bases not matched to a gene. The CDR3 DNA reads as TGTGCCAGTGTAGTTCCGGGACAGGTCTCCTACGAGCAGTACTTC. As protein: CASVVPGQVSYEQYF.

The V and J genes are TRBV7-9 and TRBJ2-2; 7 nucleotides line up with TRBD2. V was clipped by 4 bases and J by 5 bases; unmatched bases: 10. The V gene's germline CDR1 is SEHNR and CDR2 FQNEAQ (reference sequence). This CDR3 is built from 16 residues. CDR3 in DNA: TGTGCCAGCAGCTCGGGACTACCACGGGGAACCGGGGAGCTGTTTTTT. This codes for CASSSGLPRGTGELFF. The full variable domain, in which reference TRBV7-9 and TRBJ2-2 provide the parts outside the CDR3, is DTGVSQNPRHKITKRGQNVTFRCDPISEHNRLYWYRQTLGQGPEFLTYFQNEAQLEKSRLLSDRFSAERPKGSFSTLEIQRTEQGDSAMYLCASSSGLPRGTGELFFGEGSRLTVL.

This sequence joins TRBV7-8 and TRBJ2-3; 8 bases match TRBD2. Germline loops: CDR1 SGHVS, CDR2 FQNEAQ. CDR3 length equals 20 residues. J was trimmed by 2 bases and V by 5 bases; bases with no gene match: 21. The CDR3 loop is CASSPGEGRARGALTDTQYF. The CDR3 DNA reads TGTGCCAGCAGCCCGGGTGAGGGGCGAGCGCGGGGGGCCCTCACAGATACGCAGTATTTT.

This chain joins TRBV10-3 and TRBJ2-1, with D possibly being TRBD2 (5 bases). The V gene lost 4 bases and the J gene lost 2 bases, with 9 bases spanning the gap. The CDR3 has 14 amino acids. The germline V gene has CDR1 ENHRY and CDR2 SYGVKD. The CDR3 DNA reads TGTGCCATCAGTGGGACTTCTACCTACAATGAGCAGTTCTTC. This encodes CAISGTSTYNEQFF.

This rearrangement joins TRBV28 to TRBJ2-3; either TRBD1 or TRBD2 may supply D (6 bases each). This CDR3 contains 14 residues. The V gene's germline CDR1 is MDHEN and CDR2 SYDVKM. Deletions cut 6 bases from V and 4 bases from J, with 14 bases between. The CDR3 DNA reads TGTGCCAGCAGAACGGGGGCCGGATCAGATACGCAGTATTTT. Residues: CASRTGAGSDTQYF.

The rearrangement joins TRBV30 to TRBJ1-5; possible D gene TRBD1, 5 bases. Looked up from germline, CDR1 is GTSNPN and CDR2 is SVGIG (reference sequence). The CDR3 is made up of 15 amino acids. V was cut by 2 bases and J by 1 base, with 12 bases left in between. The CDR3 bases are TGTGCCTGGAGTATGGGCGGGACCAGCAATCAGCCCCAGCATTTT. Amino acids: CAWSMGGTSNQPQHF.

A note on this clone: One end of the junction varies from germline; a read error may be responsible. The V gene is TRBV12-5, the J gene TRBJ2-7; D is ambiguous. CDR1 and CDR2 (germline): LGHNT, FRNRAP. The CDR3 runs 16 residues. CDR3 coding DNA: TGTGCTAGTGGTAACGTTGTATACGCTTCTTCCTGCGAGCAGTACTTC. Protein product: CASGNVVYASSCEQYF.

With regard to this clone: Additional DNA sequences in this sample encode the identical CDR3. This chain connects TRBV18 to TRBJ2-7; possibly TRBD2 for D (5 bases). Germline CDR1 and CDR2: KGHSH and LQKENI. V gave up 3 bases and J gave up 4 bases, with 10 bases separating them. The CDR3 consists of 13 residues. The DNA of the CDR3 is TGTGCCAGCTCACCTCCCGGAGGTTACGAGCAGTACTTC. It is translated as CASSPPGGYEQYF. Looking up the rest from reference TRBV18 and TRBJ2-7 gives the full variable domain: NAGVMQNPRHLVRRRGQEARLRCSPMKGHSHVYWYRQLPEEGLKFMVYLQKENIIDESGMPKERFSAEFPKEGPSILRIQQVVRGDSAAYFCASSPPGGYEQYFGPGTRLTVT.

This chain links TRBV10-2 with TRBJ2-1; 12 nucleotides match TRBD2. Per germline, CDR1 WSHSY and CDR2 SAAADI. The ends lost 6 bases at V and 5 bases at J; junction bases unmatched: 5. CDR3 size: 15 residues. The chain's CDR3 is CASRVTSGRDNEQFF. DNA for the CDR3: TGCGCCAGCAGAGTGACTAGCGGGAGAGACAATGAGCAGTTCTTC.

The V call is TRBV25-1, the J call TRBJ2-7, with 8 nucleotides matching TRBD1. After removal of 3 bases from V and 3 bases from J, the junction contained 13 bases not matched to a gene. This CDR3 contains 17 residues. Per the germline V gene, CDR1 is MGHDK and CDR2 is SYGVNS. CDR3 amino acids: CASSESHPRTGNYEQYF. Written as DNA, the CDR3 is TGTGCCAGCAGTGAGAGTCACCCGAGGACAGGGAACTACGAGCAGTACTTC.

CDR3 DNA: TGTGCCAGCAGTTACACAGGGGCTTCCGCCAACTATGGCTACACCTTC. Its protein product is CASSYTGASANYGYTF. This rearrangement joins TRBV6-5 to TRBJ1-2; 7 bases map to TRBD1. Germline CDR1 reads MNHEY; CDR2 reads SVGAGI. V lost 2 bases and J lost 2; bases outside the gene matches: 8. The CDR3 runs 16 residues.

CDR3 residues: CATGQAINQPQHF. For the CDR3, the DNA is TGTGCCACCGGACAGGCGATCAATCAGCCCCAGCATTTT. The chain joins TRBV19 to TRBJ1-5; 7 bases are shared with TRBD1. The CDR3 is made up of 13 amino acids. Losses at the gene ends were 10 bases for V and 3 bases for J; bases not matched to a gene: 6. The germline CDR1 and CDR2 sequences are LNHDA and SQIVND (reference sequence).

CDR3: CASSELTGLDQPQHF. The DNA of the CDR3 is TGTGCCAGCAGTGAACTAACAGGGTTGGATCAGCCCCAGCATTTT. The chain recombines TRBV2 with TRBJ1-5; the D gene is possibly TRBD1 (6 bases). The CDR3 is 15 residues long. Germline assignment: CDR1 SNHLY and CDR2 FYNNEI. Between the trimmed V and J ends, which lost 2 bases and 5 bases, there was a span of 13 bases.

CDR3 loop: CASSPPQLPNTEAFF. DNA of the CDR3: TGTGCCAGCTCACCCCCGCAACTACCGAACACTGAAGCTTTCTTT. The V and J genes are TRBV18 and TRBJ1-1; no firm D call. V lost 3 bases, J lost 1 base, and 12 bases lay in between. The germline gives CDR1 KGHSH, CDR2 LQKENI. CDR3 length: 15 amino acids.

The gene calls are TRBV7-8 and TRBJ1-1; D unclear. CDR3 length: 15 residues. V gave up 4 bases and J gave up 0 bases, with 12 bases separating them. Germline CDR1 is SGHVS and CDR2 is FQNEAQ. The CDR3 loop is CASSSYDRLNTEAFF. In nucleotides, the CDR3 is TGTGCCAGCAGCTCCTACGATCGCCTGAACACTGAAGCTTTCTTT.

The CDR3 spells CASRNRGGNTGELFF. CDR3 nucleotides: TGTGCCAGCAGAAACAGGGGGGGTAACACCGGGGAGCTGTTTTTT. The V gene is TRBV6-6, the J gene TRBJ2-2; D possibly corresponds to TRBD1 (8 bases). Trimming removed 6 bases at V and 2 bases at J, with 13 bases between. The V gene's germline CDR1 is MNHNY and CDR2 SVGAGI (reference sequence). This CDR3 spans 15 amino acids.